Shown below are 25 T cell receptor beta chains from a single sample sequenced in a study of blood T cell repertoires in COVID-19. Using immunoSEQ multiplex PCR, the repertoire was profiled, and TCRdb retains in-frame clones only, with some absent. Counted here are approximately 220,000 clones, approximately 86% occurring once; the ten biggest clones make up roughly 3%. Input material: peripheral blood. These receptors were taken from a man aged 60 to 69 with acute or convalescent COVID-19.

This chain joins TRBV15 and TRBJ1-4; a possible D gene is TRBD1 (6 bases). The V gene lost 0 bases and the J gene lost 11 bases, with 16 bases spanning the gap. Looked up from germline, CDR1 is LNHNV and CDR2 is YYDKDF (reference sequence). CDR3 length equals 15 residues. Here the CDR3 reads CATSREGGRGIKLFF. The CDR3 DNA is TGTGCCACCAGCAGAGAAGGGGGGAGGGGGATTAAACTGTTTTTT.

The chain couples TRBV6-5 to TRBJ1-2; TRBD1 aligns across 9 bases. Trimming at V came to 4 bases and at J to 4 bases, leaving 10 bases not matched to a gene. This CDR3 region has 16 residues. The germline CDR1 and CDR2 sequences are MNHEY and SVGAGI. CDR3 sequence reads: CASSLTGQGRAYGYTF. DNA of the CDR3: TGTGCCAGCAGTTTAACGGGACAGGGCAGAGCCTATGGCTACACCTTC.

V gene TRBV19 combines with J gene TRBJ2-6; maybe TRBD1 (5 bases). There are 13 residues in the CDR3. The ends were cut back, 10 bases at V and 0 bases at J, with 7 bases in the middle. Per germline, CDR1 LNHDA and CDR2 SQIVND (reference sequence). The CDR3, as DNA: TGTGCCATTGGGGCCTCTGGGGCCAACGTCCTGACTTTC. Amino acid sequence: CAIGASGANVLTF.

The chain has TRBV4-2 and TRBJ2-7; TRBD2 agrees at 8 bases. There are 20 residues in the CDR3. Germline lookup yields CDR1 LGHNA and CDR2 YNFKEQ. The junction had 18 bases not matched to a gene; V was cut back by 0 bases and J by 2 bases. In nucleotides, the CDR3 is TGTGCCAGCAGCCAAGATGTGAGACTGGGCCGGTCGGGGGGGGCCTACGAGCAGTACTTC. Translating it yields CASSQDVRLGRSGGAYEQYF.

The CDR3 DNA sequence: TGTGCCAGCAGCCACGCGCGGGGAAGAAGCACAGATACGCAGTATTTT. The encoded protein is CASSHARGRSTDTQYF. V gene TRBV7-9 combines with J gene TRBJ2-3, with TRBD2 as a possible D gene (6 bases). Germline CDR1 and CDR2: SEHNR and FQNEAQ (reference sequence). The CDR3 consists of 16 residues. Trimming removed 5 bases at V and 0 bases at J, with 15 bases between.

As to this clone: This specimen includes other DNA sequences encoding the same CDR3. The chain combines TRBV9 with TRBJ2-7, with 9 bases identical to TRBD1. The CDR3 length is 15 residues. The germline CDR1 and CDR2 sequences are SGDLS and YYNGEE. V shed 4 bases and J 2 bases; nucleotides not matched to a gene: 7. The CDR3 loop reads CASSLQTGGPYEQYF. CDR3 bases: TGTGCCAGCAGCCTTCAGACAGGGGGGCCCTACGAGCAGTACTTC. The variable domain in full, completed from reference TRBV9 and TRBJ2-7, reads DSGVTQTPKHLITATGQRVTLRCSPRSGDLSVYWYQQSLDQGLQFLIQYYNGEERAKGNILERFSAQQFPDLHSELNLSSLELGDSALYFCASSLQTGGPYEQYFGPGTRLTVT.

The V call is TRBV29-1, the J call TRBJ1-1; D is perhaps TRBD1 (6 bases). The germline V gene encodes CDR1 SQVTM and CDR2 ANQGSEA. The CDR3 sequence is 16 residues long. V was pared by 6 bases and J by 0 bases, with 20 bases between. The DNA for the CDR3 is TGCAGCGTACGAATTCGGGGGGCTCACCTGAACACTGAAGCTTTCTTT. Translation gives CSVRIRGAHLNTEAFF.

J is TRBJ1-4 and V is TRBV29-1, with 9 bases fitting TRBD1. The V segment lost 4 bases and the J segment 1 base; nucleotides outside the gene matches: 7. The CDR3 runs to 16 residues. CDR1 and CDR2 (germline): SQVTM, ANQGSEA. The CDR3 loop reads CSVGGQGGKTNEKLFF. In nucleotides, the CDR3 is TGCAGCGTTGGGGGACAGGGAGGGAAAACTAATGAAAAACTGTTTTTT.

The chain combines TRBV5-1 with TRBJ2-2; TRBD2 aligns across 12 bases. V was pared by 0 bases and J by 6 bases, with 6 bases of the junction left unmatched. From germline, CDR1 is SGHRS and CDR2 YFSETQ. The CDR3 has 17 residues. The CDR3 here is CASSLALAGGPSGELFF. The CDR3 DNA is TGCGCCAGCAGCTTGGCCCTAGCGGGGGGGCCGTCCGGGGAGCTGTTTTTT.

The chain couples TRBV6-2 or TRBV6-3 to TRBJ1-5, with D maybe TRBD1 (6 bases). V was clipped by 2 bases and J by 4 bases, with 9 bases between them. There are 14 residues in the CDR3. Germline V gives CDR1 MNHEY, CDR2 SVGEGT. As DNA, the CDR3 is TGTGCCAGCAGTTACCAGGGGCGGAATCAGCCCCAGCATTTT. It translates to CASSYQGRNQPQHF.

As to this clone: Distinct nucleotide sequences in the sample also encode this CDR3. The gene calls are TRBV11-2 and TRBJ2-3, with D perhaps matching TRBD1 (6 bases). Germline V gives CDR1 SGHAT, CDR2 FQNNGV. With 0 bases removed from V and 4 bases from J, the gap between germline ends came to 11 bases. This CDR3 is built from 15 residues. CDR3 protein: CASSLEGAGADTQYF. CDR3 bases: TGTGCCAGCAGCTTAGAGGGTGCAGGGGCAGATACGCAGTATTTT. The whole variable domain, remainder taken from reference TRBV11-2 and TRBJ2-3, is EAGVAQSPRYKIIEKRQSVAFWCNPISGHATLYWYQQILGQGPKLLIQFQNNGVVDDSQLPKDRFSAERLKGVDSTLKIQPAKLEDSAVYLCASSLEGAGADTQYFGPGTRLTVL.

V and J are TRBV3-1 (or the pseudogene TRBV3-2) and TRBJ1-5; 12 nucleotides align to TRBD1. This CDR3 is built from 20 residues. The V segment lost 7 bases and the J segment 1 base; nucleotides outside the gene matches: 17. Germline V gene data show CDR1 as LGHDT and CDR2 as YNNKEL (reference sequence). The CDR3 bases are TGTGCCAGCACGCCCCCCCGCAAGGGACAGGGGGCGAGGAGCAATCAGCCCCAGCATTTT. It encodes CASTPPRKGQGARSNQPQHF.

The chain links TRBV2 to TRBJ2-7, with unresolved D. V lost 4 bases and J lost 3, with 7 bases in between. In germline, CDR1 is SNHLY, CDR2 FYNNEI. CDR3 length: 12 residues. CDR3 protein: CASSGVIYEQYF. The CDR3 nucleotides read TGTGCCAGCAGTGGCGTGATCTACGAGCAGTACTTC.

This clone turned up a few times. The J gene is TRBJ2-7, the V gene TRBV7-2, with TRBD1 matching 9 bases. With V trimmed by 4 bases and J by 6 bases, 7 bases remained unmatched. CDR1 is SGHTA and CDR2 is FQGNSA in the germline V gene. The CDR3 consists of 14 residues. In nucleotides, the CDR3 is TGTGCCAGCAGCTCTACTAGGACAGGGGCCGAGCAGTACTTC. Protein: CASSSTRTGAEQYF.

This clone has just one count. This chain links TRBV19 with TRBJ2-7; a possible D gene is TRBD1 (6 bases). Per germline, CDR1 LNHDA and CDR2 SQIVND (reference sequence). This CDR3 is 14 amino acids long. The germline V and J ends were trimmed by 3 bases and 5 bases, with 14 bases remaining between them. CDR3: CASSIRGELHEQYF. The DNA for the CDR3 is TGTGCCAGTAGTATCAGGGGTGAGCTCCACGAGCAGTACTTC.

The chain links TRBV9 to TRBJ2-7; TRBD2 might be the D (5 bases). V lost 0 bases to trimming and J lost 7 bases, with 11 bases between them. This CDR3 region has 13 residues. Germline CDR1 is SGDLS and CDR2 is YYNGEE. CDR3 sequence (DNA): TGTGCCAGCAGCGTAGACGGGGTTGAGGAGCAGTACTTC. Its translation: CASSVDGVEEQYF.

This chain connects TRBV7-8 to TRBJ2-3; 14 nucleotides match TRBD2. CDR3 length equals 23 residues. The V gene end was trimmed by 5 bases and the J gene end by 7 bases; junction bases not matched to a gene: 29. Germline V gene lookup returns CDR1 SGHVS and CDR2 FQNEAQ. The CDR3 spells CASSQRTSGGLLARNRVPYTQYF. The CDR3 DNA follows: TGTGCCAGCAGCCAACGGACTAGCGGGGGGCTCCTCGCCCGAAACAGGGTTCCGTATACGCAGTATTTT.

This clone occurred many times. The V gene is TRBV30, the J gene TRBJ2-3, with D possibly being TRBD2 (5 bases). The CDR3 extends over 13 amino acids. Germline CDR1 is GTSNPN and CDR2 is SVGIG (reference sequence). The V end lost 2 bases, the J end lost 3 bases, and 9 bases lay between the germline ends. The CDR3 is CAWSPAGTDTQYF. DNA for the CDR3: TGTGCCTGGAGTCCTGCGGGTACAGATACGCAGTATTTT.

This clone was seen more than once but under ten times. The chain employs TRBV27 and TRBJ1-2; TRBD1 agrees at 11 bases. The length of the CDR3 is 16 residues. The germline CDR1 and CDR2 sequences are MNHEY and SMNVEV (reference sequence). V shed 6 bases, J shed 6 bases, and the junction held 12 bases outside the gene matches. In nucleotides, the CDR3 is TGTGCCAGCAGGGAGGACAGGGGGCTGCCTCTGGATGGCTACACCTTC. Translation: CASREDRGLPLDGYTF.

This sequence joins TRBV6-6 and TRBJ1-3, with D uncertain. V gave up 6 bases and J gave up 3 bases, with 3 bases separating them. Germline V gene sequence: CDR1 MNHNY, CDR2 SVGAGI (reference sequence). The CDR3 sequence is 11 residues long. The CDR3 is CASSFGNTIYF. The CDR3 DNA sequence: TGTGCCAGCAGCTTTGGAAACACCATATATTTT.

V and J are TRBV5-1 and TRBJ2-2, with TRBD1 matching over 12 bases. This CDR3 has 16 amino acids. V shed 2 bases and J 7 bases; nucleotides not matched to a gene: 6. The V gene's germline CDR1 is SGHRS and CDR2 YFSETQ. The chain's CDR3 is CASSFTGQGAGGELFF. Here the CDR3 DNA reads TGCGCCAGCAGCTTCACGGGACAGGGGGCCGGCGGGGAGCTGTTTTTT. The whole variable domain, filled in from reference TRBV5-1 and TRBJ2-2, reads KAGVTQTPRYLIKTRGQQVTLSCSPISGHRSVSWYQQTPGQGLQFLFEYFSETQRNKGNFPGRFSGRQFSNSRSEMNVSTLELGDSALYLCASSFTGQGAGGELFFGEGSRLTVL.

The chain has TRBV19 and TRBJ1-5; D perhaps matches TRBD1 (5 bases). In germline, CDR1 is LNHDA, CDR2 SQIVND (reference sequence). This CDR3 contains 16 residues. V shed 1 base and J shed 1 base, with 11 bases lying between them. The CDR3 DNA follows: TGTGCCAGTAGTATAGGCTTCAGGGCAAGCAATCAGCCCCAGCATTTT. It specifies CASSIGFRASNQPQHF.

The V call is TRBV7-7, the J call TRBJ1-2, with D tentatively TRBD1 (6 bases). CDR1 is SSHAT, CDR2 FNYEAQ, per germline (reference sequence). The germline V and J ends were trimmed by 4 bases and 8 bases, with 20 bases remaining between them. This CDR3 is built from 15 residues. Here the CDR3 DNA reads TGTGCCAGCAGCTCTGGACAGCCCTTGATCTTCGGCTACACCTTC. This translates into CASSSGQPLIFGYTF.

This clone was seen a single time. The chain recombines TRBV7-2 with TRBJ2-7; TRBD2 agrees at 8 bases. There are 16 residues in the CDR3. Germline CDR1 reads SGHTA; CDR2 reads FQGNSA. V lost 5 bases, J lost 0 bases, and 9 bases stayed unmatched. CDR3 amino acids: CASSLTGGSLSYEQYF. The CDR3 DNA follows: TGTGCCAGCAGCCTAACGGGGGGGTCACTCTCCTACGAGCAGTACTTC. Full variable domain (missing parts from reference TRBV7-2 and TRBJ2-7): GAGVSQSPSNKVTEKGKDVELRCDPISGHTALYWYRQSLGQGLEFLIYFQGNSAPDKSGLPSDRFSAERTGGSVSTLTIQRTQQEDSAVYLCASSLTGGSLSYEQYFGPGTRLTVT.

CDR3: CASSYRVVVSGGAQYF. As DNA, the CDR3 is TGTGCCAGCAGTTACCGGGTCGTGGTTAGCGGGGGAGCGCAGTACTTC. The chain has TRBV6-2 or TRBV6-3 and TRBJ2-5; 9 bases line up with TRBD2. Germline assignment: CDR1 MNHEY and CDR2 SVGEGT. The V segment lost 2 bases and the J segment 11 bases; nucleotides outside the gene matches: 15. This CDR3 has 16 residues.